The rows below give T cell receptor beta chains drawn from one sample of a study of blood T cell repertoires in COVID-19. The method was immunoSEQ multiplex PCR; TCRdb's version includes in-frame clones alone and lacks a portion of them. The top ten clones hold 7.5% to 8% of a sample with some 120,000 clones, 88% of them seen once. The specimen sequenced was peripheral blood. These TCRs come from a man in his fifties with acute or convalescent COVID-19. Both conserved end residues are part of each CDR3. The D gene is left open where the match is weak. The size of a clone is reported for some rows only, either as once, few or many, or as a class for expanded clones.

length | J | D | V | size | DNA | CDR3
14 | TRBJ2-7 | TRBD2 | TRBV6-1 | once | TGTGCCAGCAGTGAAGCTAGCGGGAGTTCCGAGCAGTACTTC | CASSEASGSSEQYF
17 | TRBJ2-1 | TRBD2 | TRBV6-2/TRBV6-3 | - | TGTGCCAGCAGTTACCCGGGACTAGCGGGAGCGATCAATGAGCAGTTCTTC | CASSYPGLAGAINEQFF
11 | TRBJ2-7 | - | TRBV29-1 | - | TGCAGCGTTGAACAGTTCTACGAGCAGTACTTC | CSVEQFYEQYF
15 | TRBJ1-5 | - | TRBV4-1 | - | TGCGCCAGCAGCCAAGGAAGACAGCCCAATCAGCCCCAGCATTTT | CASSQGRQPNQPQHF
13 | TRBJ2-7 | - | TRBV6-5 | - | TGTGCCAGCAGCATGACTGCTTCCTACGAGCAGTACTTC | CASSMTASYEQYF
16 | TRBJ2-3 | - | TRBV9 | - | TGTGCCAGCAGCGTACTCCCCAGGACTAGCACAGATACGCAGTATTTT | CASSVLPRTSTDTQYF
19 | TRBJ2-1 | TRBD2 | TRBV19 | - | TGTGCCAGTAGTAGAATGGGACTAGCGGGAGGGCCGGGGTACAATGAGCAGTTCTTC | CASSRMGLAGGPGYNEQFF
14 | TRBJ1-2 | TRBD1 | TRBV5-1 | - | TGCGCCAGCAGCCCCCAGGGACAGGGAGAGGGCTACACCTTC | CASSPQGQGEGYTF
16 | TRBJ1-5 | - | TRBV19 | - | TGTGCCAGTAGTTGGTCAGGGTTTGGGAGCAATCAGCCCCAGCATTTT | CASSWSGFGSNQPQHF
14 | TRBJ1-4 | TRBD1 | TRBV2 | - | TGTGCCAGCAGTAAGTCGACAGGGCTTGAAAAACTGTTTTTT | CASSKSTGLEKLFF
13 | TRBJ2-1 | - | TRBV6-5 | - | TGTGCCAGCAGCCGGGGTCCCTACAATGAGCAGTTCTTC | CASSRGPYNEQFF
11 | TRBJ1-1 | - | TRBV12-3/TRBV12-4 | - | TGTGCCAGCAGTTTGGGCAGGGAAGCTTTCTTT | CASSLGREAFF
16 | TRBJ2-3 | TRBD2 | TRBV7-2 | - | TGTGCCAGCAGCTTAGGACTAGCTTGGAGCACAGATACGCAGTATTTT | CASSLGLAWSTDTQYF
16 | TRBJ2-7 | - | TRBV24-1 | - | TGTGCCACCAGTGATTTTCCGGGCGGGTGGGTCTACGAGCAGTACTTC | CATSDFPGGWVYEQYF
20 | TRBJ2-2 | TRBD2 | TRBV11-3 | - | TGTGCCAGCAGCTCCGAACCCGTACTCCTAGCGGGAGCGTACACCGGGGAGCTGTTTTTT | CASSSEPVLLAGAYTGELFF
13 | TRBJ2-7 | - | TRBV18 | few | TGTGCCAGCTCACCATCAACTAGGACGGAGCAGTACTTC | CASSPSTRTEQYF
14 | TRBJ2-6 | - | TRBV12-5 | - | TGTGCTAGTCTACAGCTCTCTGGGGCCAACGTCCTGACTTTC | CASLQLSGANVLTF
12 | TRBJ1-2 | - | TRBV6-6 | - | TGTGCCAGCAGGCCAGGGGACTATGGCTACACCTTC | CASRPGDYGYTF
15 | TRBJ2-2 | TRBD2 | TRBV4-2 | - | TGTGCCAGCAGCCGTTTAGCGGGGGGGATGGGGGAGCTGTTTTTT | CASSRLAGGMGELFF
15 | TRBJ2-4 | TRBD1 | TRBV5-6 | once | TGTGCCAGCAGCCTCATCACGGGACAGGGAAACATTCAGTACTTC | CASSLITGQGNIQYF
15 | TRBJ1-2 | - | TRBV7-8 | - | TGTGCCAGCAGCCAAAGGCCGGGACAACAGCAAGGCTACACCTTC | CASSQRPGQQQGYTF
13 | TRBJ1-5 | - | TRBV7-2 | - | TGTGCCAGCAGCCCCATACCAGGGGAACCCCAGCATTTT | CASSPIPGEPQHF
16 | TRBJ1-6 | - | TRBV27 | - | TGTGCCAGCAGTTTAGTACAGACGGAAAATTTGACACCCCTCCACTTT | CASSLVQTENLTPLHF
14 | TRBJ2-7 | - | TRBV18 | - | TGTGCCAGCTCACGGGACTCTCGCTCCTACGAGCAGTACTTC | CASSRDSRSYEQYF
13 | TRBJ2-5 | TRBD1 | TRBV30 | - | TGTGCCTGGTCATACAGGGGGCCGGAGACCCAGTACTTC | CAWSYRGPETQYF
12 | TRBJ2-5 | - | TRBV19 | - | TGTGCTAGTGGCAGCAGCGCGGAGACCCAGTACTTC | CASGSSAETQYF
11 | TRBJ2-7 | - | TRBV10-1 | - | TGCGCCAGCAGTGACTTCGGGGAGCAGTACTTC | CASSDFGEQYF
13 | TRBJ1-6 | TRBD1 | TRBV19 | - | TGTGCCAGTAACGACAGGGACAGCTCACCCCTCCACTTT | CASNDRDSSPLHF
14 | TRBJ2-7 | - | TRBV6-2/TRBV6-3 | - | TGTGCCAGCAGTGACAAACAGGGATTCGGCGAGCAGTACTTC | CASSDKQGFGEQYF
12 | TRBJ1-2 | - | TRBV24-1 | - | TGTGCCACCTGGTCTGGACAGAGCGGCTACACCTTC | CATWSGQSGYTF
14 | TRBJ2-1 | TRBD2 | TRBV5-1 | - | TGCGCCAGCAGCTTGACTAGCGGTAACAATGAGCAGTTCTTC | CASSLTSGNNEQFF
13 | TRBJ1-5 | - | TRBV30 | - | TGTGCCTGGACTCAGGGGAACTTGAAGCCCCAGCATTTT | CAWTQGNLKPQHF
14 | TRBJ2-7 | TRBD2 | TRBV5-8 | - | TGTGCCAGCAGTTTAGCGGGAGCAACCTACGAGCAGTACTTC | CASSLAGATYEQYF
14 | TRBJ2-3 | - | TRBV4-3 | - | TGCGCCAGCAGCCAAGACTTACTCACAGATACGCAGTATTTT | CASSQDLLTDTQYF
16 | TRBJ2-2 | - | TRBV7-9 | - | TGTGCCAGCAGCTTAGGGCCCAGCGCGAACACCGGGGAGCTGTTTTTT | CASSLGPSANTGELFF
15 | TRBJ1-1 | TRBD1 | TRBV11-2 | - | TGTGCCAGCAGACGGGCCGGGACAGGAAACACTGAAGCTTTCTTT | CASRRAGTGNTEAFF
16 | TRBJ1-2 | - | TRBV6-1 | - | TGTGCCAGCAGTGAAGCGCTGGGGGCCCCGGGGTATGGCTACACCTTC | CASSEALGAPGYGYTF
17 | TRBJ2-5 | TRBD2 | TRBV7-6 | - | TGTGCCAGCAGCTTAGCGGGGATAGCGGGAGGGCAAGAGACCCAGTACTTC | CASSLAGIAGGQETQYF
17 | TRBJ2-3 | - | TRBV27 | - | TGTGCCAGCAGTTTATCTTCCCGCGGGTCCTCCACAGATACGCAGTATTTT | CASSLSSRGSSTDTQYF
14 | TRBJ1-1 | - | TRBV18 | - | TGTGCCAGCTCACCCCGGGGGGGAGACACTGAAGCTTTCTTT | CASSPRGGDTEAFF
15 | TRBJ2-5 | TRBD1 | TRBV11-3 | - | TGTGCCAGCAGCCCCCGGGCAGGGGGCAGAGAGACCCAGTACTTC | CASSPRAGGRETQYF
15 | TRBJ2-5 | - | TRBV5-4 | - | TGTGCCAGCAGCTCAACCGGGGTGCACGAAGAGACCCAGTACTTC | CASSSTGVHEETQYF
14 | TRBJ1-2 | - | TRBV5-6 | - | TGTGCCAGCAGCTTGCTGGGCCCTAACTATGGCTACACCTTC | CASSLLGPNYGYTF
15 | TRBJ1-5 | TRBD1 | TRBV28 | - | TGTGCCAGCAGCTGGGACAGGGTGGGAAATCAGCCCCAGCATTTT | CASSWDRVGNQPQHF
18 | TRBJ2-2 | TRBD1 | TRBV27 | - | TGTGCCAGCAGTTTACGCCTTTTTGGAGGGACAGGGACCGGGGAGCTGTTTTTT | CASSLRLFGGTGTGELFF
14 | TRBJ1-2 | TRBD1 | TRBV5-1 | once | TGCGCCAGCAGCTCGGGACAGGGGGTTATTGGCTACACCTTC | CASSSGQGVIGYTF
13 | TRBJ2-5 | TRBD2 | TRBV12-5 | - | TGTGCTAGTGGTTCCCTAGCGGGGGAGACCCAGTACTTC | CASGSLAGETQYF
14 | TRBJ2-1 | TRBD2 | TRBV9 | - | TGTGCCAGCAGCGTAACTAGCGGGTACAATGAGCAGTTCTTC | CASSVTSGYNEQFF
15 | TRBJ2-5 | - | TRBV5-1 | - | TGCGCCAGCAGCTTGTTTTCAGGGCCCCAAGAGACCCAGTACTTC | CASSLFSGPQETQYF
13 | TRBJ2-7 | TRBD2 | TRBV19 | - | TGTGCCAGTAGGCTTGCGGGGGACTACGAGCAGTACTTC | CASRLAGDYEQYF
14 | TRBJ1-3 | TRBD1 | TRBV6-2/TRBV6-3 | - | TGTGCCAGCAGTTTCGGGACAGCTGGAAACACCATATATTTT | CASSFGTAGNTIYF
18 | TRBJ2-5 | TRBD2 | TRBV9 | - | TGTGCCAGCAGCGTCACCGGGACTAGCGGGAGACACGGGGAGACCCAGTACTTC | CASSVTGTSGRHGETQYF
13 | TRBJ2-7 | TRBD1 | TRBV12-3/TRBV12-4 | once | TGTGCCAGCAGCCCAAGTTGGGGACAGGAGCAGTACTTC | CASSPSWGQEQYF
14 | TRBJ2-1 | TRBD1 | TRBV7-9 | - | TGTGCCAGCCAGGGGGAGATCTCCTACAATGAGCAGTTCTTC | CASQGEISYNEQFF